Sequencing of this T cell receptor (beta chain) was carried out in a study of vaccination and CD4 T cells after COVID-19. Details on this clonotype: Its specificity is not known.

The study sequenced cultured CD4+ T cell DNA using the Oncomine TCR Beta short-read assay. Via MiXCR, TCRdb re-called the PCR reads, giving one row per CDR3 protein. This table has about 18,000 distinct CDR3 sequences, 53% appearing once. CDR1 and CDR2 from the germline V gene are MNHNS and SASEGT. This CDR3 has 14 amino acids. The ends were cut back, 6 bases at V and 0 bases at J, with 11 bases in the middle. Treatment defined: approximately nine-day PBMC culture with coronavirus spike peptide pools or control peptides (ViraFEST assay). This TCR was recovered from a human donor who had recovered from COVID-19. The source material was CD4+ T cells from blood, cultured in vitro, sampled before SARS-CoV-2 vaccination. This chain uses TRBV6-1 with TRBJ1-1; no definite D call. This CDR3 reads CASRGGHLNTEAFF. The CDR3 DNA reads as TGTGCCAGCAGGGGAGGGCATTTGAACACTGAAGCTTTCTTT.